This record concerns one T cell receptor (beta chain) sequence. The antigen is not known. This sample was included in a study of T cell responses to AZD1222 COVID-19 vaccine. This CDR3 region has 16 residues. The germline V and J ends were trimmed by 1 base and 9 bases, with 19 bases remaining between them. Germline lookup yields CDR1 SGHVS and CDR2 FQNEAQ. Here immunoSEQ multiplex PCR was the method, and the copy in TCRdb shows in-frame clones only, minus some. The repertoire consists of about 94,000 clones, with more than 75% occurring once and the leading ten covering 12%. Overall study findings and caveats: Spike-specific TCR breadth and depth grew following two AZD1222 doses. Dominant CD4 TCR responses targeted spike regions 160-218 and 743-854. Nearly half of spike-specific TCRs reportedly go after variant regions that carry no mutations. The sample set comprised mostly white British donors with more females, and clonal diversity was possibly underestimated.

The chain employs TRBV7-8 and TRBJ1-5, with D maybe TRBD1 (5 bases). This receptor was identified in an adult who received the AZD1222 COVID-19 vaccine. The sequencing used peripheral blood, collected 28 days after the second AZD1222 dose. The CDR3: CASSLDGTGPHRPQHF. In nucleotides, the CDR3 is TGTGCCAGCAGCTTAGACGGGACCGGACCTCATCGGCCCCAGCATTTT.